The present T cell receptor (beta chain) was sequenced within a study of T cell responses to AZD1222 COVID-19 vaccine. This clone appeared a few times. The protocol was immunoSEQ multiplex PCR, while the TCRdb copy is restricted to in-frame clones and leaves out a portion. This sample has some 120,000 clones, with about 90% found just once. Germline assignment: CDR1 SGHAT and CDR2 FQNNGV. CDR3 length: 15 residues. V dropped 0 bases and J dropped 2 bases, with 8 bases sitting between them. The receptor comes from an adult in good health. The input for sequencing was peripheral blood, taken on day 0 of AZD1222 vaccination. The chain recombines TRBV11-2 with TRBJ2-1; weak D call: TRBD1 (6 bases). CDR3 sequence reads: CASSLEEGAYNEQFF. DNA for the CDR3: TGTGCCAGCAGCTTAGAAGAGGGGGCCTACAATGAGCAGTTCTTC.